This T cell receptor beta chain was documented in a study of blood T cell repertoires in COVID-19. Study-wide background: The samples span acute and convalescent COVID-19 from the United States, Italy and Spain. The analysed material was cDNA or gDNA that came from T cells, B-cell-depleted T cells, or PBMCs.

The CDR3 covers 13 residues. Trimming at V came to 4 bases and at J to 8 bases, leaving 5 bases not matched to a gene. In germline, CDR1 is SGHTA, CDR2 FQGTGA. Authors' methods: The assay estimated nucleated cells by amplifying reference gene primers. The assay was immunoSEQ multiplex PCR, and TCRdb's table has in-frame clones only and misses some. The D gene and trimming were derived from the DNA, and the V and J assignments and clone size from that table. The sample consists of hundreds of thousands of clones, roughly 85% of them appearing once. Seattle participants joined during active infection and were tracked over time.

Sequenced material: peripheral blood. The rearrangement links TRBV7-3 to TRBJ2-1; 7 bases line up with TRBD2. The TCR comes from a man aged 45-65 years with COVID-19, enrolled during active disease. CDR3 sequence: CASSSSREDEQFF. The DNA for the CDR3 is TGTGCCAGCAGCTCTAGCCGGGAGGATGAGCAGTTCTTC.